This T cell receptor beta chain is drawn from a study of T cell responses to AZD1222 COVID-19 vaccine. The CDR3 length is 13 residues. V gave up 5 bases and J gave up 7 bases, with 14 bases separating them. Sequencing used immunoSEQ multiplex PCR; TCRdb keeps in-frame clones, though not all of them. The data hold about 56,000 clones, with about 90% observed a single time. The sequence was obtained from an adult in good health. The sample here was peripheral blood, taken on day 0 of AZD1222 vaccination. The chain carries TRBV12-3 or TRBV12-4 and TRBJ2-5, with D tentatively TRBD2 (7 bases). CDR3 sequence: CASSTGGPVTQYF. CDR3 DNA sequence: TGTGCCAGCAGTACCGGGGGGCCCGTGACCCAGTACTTC.